The entry that follows covers one TCR beta chain sequence. The trim removed 2 bases at V and 6 bases at J, leaving 15 bases unmatched. CDR1 and CDR2 from the germline V gene are LGHNT and FRNRAP. This CDR3 spans 17 amino acids. The sample originates from a study of shared T cell receptors in the human thymus. TCRdb keeps only in-frame clones here, not all; method: immunoSEQ multiplex PCR. Among about 500,000 clones, about four fifths were seen once, and the ten largest hold roughly 0.013%. These data were also reused for a study on human thymus T cells. That report adds: Thymus tissue was removed during corrective cardiac surgery. Repertoires sampled from thymus and blood appeared biased in V and J gene usage.

This rearrangement joins TRBV12-5 to TRBJ1-1; TRBD1 aligns across 7 bases. Sequencing was performed on thymocytes. The receptor's source is a boy younger than two with a congenital heart defect. The CDR3 DNA follows: TGTGCTAGTGGTTTGCCCCTTTTATGGTCAGGGGGTTCTGAAGCTTTCTTT. It translates to CASGLPLLWSGGSEAFF.